These T cell receptor beta chains were read from a single sample in a study of T cells in Graves' hyperthyroidism and ophthalmopathy. TCRdb re-called the multiplex PCR reads with MiXCR, one entry per CDR3 protein. The table lists about 590,000 distinct CDR3 sequences, 14% of them singletons. Sequenced: blood. The receptor source for this set is a woman aged 18-29 years with Graves' ophthalmopathy. CDR3s include the opening cysteine and the closing phenylalanine or tryptophan. The D gene is left open where the match is weak. The size entry is marked missing in some rows and otherwise reads once, few, many or a size class.

d_gene	v_gene	abundance	j_gene	CDR3nt	CDR3aa
.	TRBV9	many	TRBJ1-2	TGTGCCAGCAGCGATACCAAGACCGGTAGGGGCAAGAACTATGGCTACACCTTC	CASSDTKTGRGKNYGYTF
TRBD1	TRBV10-3	many	TRBJ2-7	TGTGCCATCAGTGGGGACAGGGTATCCTACGAGCAGTACTTC	CAISGDRVSYEQYF
.	TRBV19	.	TRBJ1-2	TGTGCCAGTAGTGTCTCCGTCGACAGGCACTTAGGGCCCTACTATGGCTACACCTTC	CASSVSVDRHLGPYYGYTF
.	TRBV30	many	TRBJ1-1	TGTGCCTGGAGTGTTACTGCTGAAGCTTTCTTT	CAWSVTAEAFF
.	TRBV11-2	many	TRBJ1-5	TGTGCCAGCAGCTCTGATGGCAGTAGCAATCAGCCCCAGCATTTT	CASSSDGSSNQPQHF
.	TRBV11-2	many	TRBJ2-7	TGTGCCAGCAGCTTAGTATTTACAGGCCCCGGATTCTACGAGCAGTACTTC	CASSLVFTGPGFYEQYF
.	TRBV30	.	TRBJ2-3	TGTGCCTGGAGTTCCCCCGACGTCCCGACGGGCACAGATACGCAGTATTTT	CAWSSPDVPTGTDTQYF
.	TRBV9	many	TRBJ2-7	TGTGCCAGCAGCCCAGGTGGGGACCCCTACGAGCAGTACTTC	CASSPGGDPYEQYF
.	TRBV18	few	TRBJ1-2	TGTGCCAGCTCACCAGACCGGGACGGAGGCTTCGGGTACTATGGCTACACCTTC	CASSPDRDGGFGYYGYTF
TRBD1	TRBV28	many	TRBJ1-1	TGTGCCAGCAGTTTACCTACAGGGGGAGTTACTGAAGCTTTCTTT	CASSLPTGGVTEAFF
.	TRBV2	many	TRBJ2-7	TGTGCCAGCAGCGTAGGATACGAGCAGTACTTC	CASSVGYEQYF
.	TRBV30	many	TRBJ1-1	TGTGCCCGCCGGGACACTGAAGCTTTCTTT	CARRDTEAFF
TRBD2	TRBV6-1	.	TRBJ2-1	TGTGCCAGCAGACAAACTAGCGGGGACTACAATGAGCAGTTCTTC	CASRQTSGDYNEQFF
TRBD1	TRBV29-1	few	TRBJ1-3	TGCAGCGTTTCCCCCGGGACAGGCTCTGGAAACACCATATATTTT	CSVSPGTGSGNTIYF
TRBD2	TRBV9	few	TRBJ2-3	TGTGCCAGCAGCGTAGGGGGACTAGCGGGAGATATGTATACGCAGTATTTT	CASSVGGLAGDMYTQYF
TRBD1	TRBV28	.	TRBJ2-1	TGTGCCAACAGGAGGACAGGCCTGGGCAATGAGCAGCTCTTC	CANRRTGLGNEQLF
.	TRBV6-1	few	TRBJ1-2	TGTGCCAGCACCTCCAGGGCCTTTAACTATGGCTACACCTTC	CASTSRAFNYGYTF
.	TRBV30	once	TRBJ2-2	TGTGCCTGGAATACCCGGGGGTGGACCGGGGAGCTGTTTTTT	CAWNTRGWTGELFF
TRBD2	TRBV7-2	many	TRBJ2-1	TGTGCCAGCAGCTCCAGGAGCGGGAGGGCGACCCATGAGCAGTTCTTC	CASSSRSGRATHEQFF
.	TRBV5-1	few	TRBJ2-7	TGCGCCAGCAGCTGGACAGCCTTTTCCTACGAGCAGTACTTC	CASSWTAFSYEQYF
.	TRBV20-1	few	TRBJ1-5	TGCAGTGCTAGAACAGGCAATTGGGGGGAGCCCCAGCATTTT	CSARTGNWGEPQHF
TRBD1	TRBV7-9	.	TRBJ2-6	TGTGCCAGCAGCTTAGGTTGGGACAGGGAGGCTGGGGCCAACGTCCTGACTTTC	CASSLGWDREAGANVLTF
.	TRBV12-3/TRBV12-4	many	TRBJ1-2	TGTGCCAGCAGTCTTAACGGGGCTCATGGCTACACCTTC	CASSLNGAHGYTF
TRBD2	TRBV9	many	TRBJ2-1	TGTGCCAGCAGCGTATCTCGACTAGCGGGAGGCAATGAGCAGTTCTTC	CASSVSRLAGGNEQFF
TRBD2	TRBV7-9	many	TRBJ2-7	TGTGCCAGCAGCGTTAGCGGGGCTAGCTCCTACGAGCAGTACTTC	CASSVSGASSYEQYF
.	TRBV20-1	many	TRBJ2-7	TGCAGTGCTAGGGAGGGGTGGAGCTCCTACGAGCAGTACTTC	CSAREGWSSYEQYF
.	TRBV9	few	TRBJ2-7	TGTGCCAGCAGCGTAGGGACAGCCTTACAATCCTACGAGCAGTACTTC	CASSVGTALQSYEQYF
.	TRBV18	.	TRBJ1-4	TGTGCCAGCTCCCTACGGGACGCATCTGAAAAACTGTTTTTT	CASSLRDASEKLFF
.	TRBV7-9	many	TRBJ2-1	TGTGCCAGCAGCCTCCTGGCTAGAGATGATGAGCAGTTCTTC	CASSLLARDDEQFF
TRBD1	TRBV28	many	TRBJ2-7	TGTGCCAGCAACCGGGACAGGGGATCCTACGAGCAGTACTTC	CASNRDRGSYEQYF
TRBD2	TRBV6-4	many	TRBJ2-1	TGTGCCAGCAGTTCGCTAGCGGGGGGTGTTAATGAGCAGTTCTTC	CASSSLAGGVNEQFF
TRBD1	TRBV9	few	TRBJ1-3	TGTGCCAGCAGCTGGGGACAGAGCTCTGGAAACACCATATATTTT	CASSWGQSSGNTIYF
.	TRBV13	few	TRBJ2-7	TGTGCCAGCAGCTTAGAGAGGACAGAGGGCGAGCAGTACTTC	CASSLERTEGEQYF
TRBD2	TRBV9	few	TRBJ2-3	TGTGCCAGCAGCCCCAGACGACTAGCGGGAGGCACAGATACGCAGTATTTT	CASSPRRLAGGTDTQYF
TRBD2	TRBV2	many	TRBJ2-1	TGTGCCAGCAGTGAAGAGGGTGGACTAGCGACTTACAATGAGCAGTTCTTC	CASSEEGGLATYNEQFF
TRBD2	TRBV28	many	TRBJ2-3	TGTGCCAGCAGTTTGGCTAGCGGGCCCGACACAGATACGCAGTATTTT	CASSLASGPDTDTQYF
TRBD2	TRBV12-3/TRBV12-4	many	TRBJ2-3	TGTGCCAGCAGCCCGACTACGGGGGAGGGCCCTATAACAGATACGCAGTATTTT	CASSPTTGEGPITDTQYF
.	TRBV3-1	many	TRBJ2-3	TGTGCCAGCAGCCCCACGCGACTACCAGATACGCAGTATTTT	CASSPTRLPDTQYF
TRBD2	TRBV5-1	many	TRBJ2-3	TGCGCCAGCTGCAGGACTAGCGGGAGGGGGAGCACAGATACGCAGTATTTT	CASCRTSGRGSTDTQYF
.	TRBV2	many	TRBJ2-3	TGTGCCAGCAGCCCGGGACTCCCCACAGATACGCAGTATTTT	CASSPGLPTDTQYF
.	TRBV3-1	.	TRBJ2-1	TGTGCCAGCAGCCAACTGAGCCCAGGACAAAAGGCGTACAATGAGCAGTTCTTC	CASSQLSPGQKAYNEQFF
.	TRBV2	.	TRBJ1-1	TGTGCCAGCAGTGAAGCGCTTCTTTTGGGACGGGAGAACACTGAAGCTTTCTTT	CASSEALLLGRENTEAFF
.	TRBV7-8	few	TRBJ1-5	TGTGCCAGCAGCTTAGCTATTTGGCAGGGCATTAATCAGCCCCAGCATTTT	CASSLAIWQGINQPQHF
TRBD2	TRBV27	many	TRBJ2-3	TGTGCCAGCAGTTACGGGACTAGCGGCTCAGATACGCAGTATTTT	CASSYGTSGSDTQYF
.	TRBV6-1	few	TRBJ2-7	TGTGCCAGCAGTGGCGCCGGCCCGCAGCAGTACTTC	CASSGAGPQQYF
TRBD2	TRBV19	.	TRBJ2-1	TGTGCCAGTAGTAGAAGCGGGGTCTACAATGAGCAGTTCTTC	CASSRSGVYNEQFF
TRBD1	TRBV7-2	.	TRBJ1-6	TGTGCCAGCAGCTTGACAGGGGGCGAAAATTCACCCCTCCACTTT	CASSLTGGENSPLHF
.	TRBV7-9	many	TRBJ2-7	TGTGCCAGCAGCTTAGGGCCCGGGACCACGATCTACGAGCAGTACTTC	CASSLGPGTTIYEQYF
.	TRBV9	many	TRBJ1-1	TGTGCCAGCAGCGTAGCTGACACTGAAGCTTTCTTT	CASSVADTEAFF
TRBD2	TRBV7-3	many	TRBJ2-1	TGTGCCAGCAGCACTACTAGCGGGAGTTTCGCTGAGCAGTTCTTC	CASSTTSGSFAEQFF
TRBD1	TRBV2	.	TRBJ2-7	TGTGCCGGTCAAAGGACAGGGGTCCACGAGCAGTACTTC	CAGQRTGVHEQYF
.	TRBV12-3/TRBV12-4	.	TRBJ1-4	TGTGCCAGCAGCCCTATGGGGAATAATGAAAAACTGTTTTTT	CASSPMGNNEKLFF
.	TRBV5-5	many	TRBJ2-7	TGTGCCAGCAGCCCGATGGGGGCGAGTAGCGGGCTCTACGAGCAGTACTTC	CASSPMGASSGLYEQYF
TRBD1	TRBV27	many	TRBJ2-7	TGTGCCAGCAGTTGGGGTAGGGGGCCCCGCTACGAGCAGTACTTC	CASSWGRGPRYEQYF
TRBD2	TRBV9	many	TRBJ2-3	TGTGCCAGCAGCCTGGGACTAGCGGGAGTCCCAGATACGCAGTATTTT	CASSLGLAGVPDTQYF